The rows below give T cell receptor beta chains drawn from one sample of a study of graft-versus-host responses after intestinal transplantation. No antigen has been assigned to these receptors. Assay: immunoSEQ multiplex PCR; the TCRdb copy retains only in-frame clones and omits some. The sample consists of under 150,000 clones, 75% to 95% of them appearing once. Sample: unstimulated CD4+ T cells sorted from spleen or lymph node cells, taken before intestinal transplant. The receptors shown here come from a human donor who received an intestinal transplant. Both conserved end residues are part of each CDR3. Expanded clones are given a class, and other clones once, few, many or no size at all.

j_call	v_call	clone_size	cdr3_aa
TRBJ2-6	TRBV28	NA	CASSFYFPSGSSGANVLTF
TRBJ2-2	TRBV6-1	NA	CASMWPSNTGELFF
TRBJ2-7	TRBV4-2	NA	CASSQDPRLAGGEQYF
TRBJ2-1	TRBV9	once	CASRRDSESSYNEQFF
TRBJ1-5	TRBV5-1	NA	CASSLEGGNQPQHF
TRBJ1-5	TRBV28	NA	CASSLPRQPQHF
TRBJ1-1	TRBV2	NA	CASIKNTEAFF
TRBJ2-7	TRBV7-2	NA	CASSFLALSYEQYF
TRBJ2-7	TRBV7-2	once	CASSSSGTVSYEQYF
TRBJ2-7	TRBV5-1	NA	CASSLTGFPYEQYF
TRBJ2-7	TRBV5-1	NA	CASSLGVLGSSYEQYF
TRBJ1-2	TRBV10-3	NA	CAIMADISDGYTF
TRBJ2-3	TRBV28	NA	CATRGGGRRPDTQYF
TRBJ1-2	TRBV6-6	NA	CASSQQRQAGGYTF
TRBJ2-7	TRBV6-1	NA	CASIGVNPYEQYF